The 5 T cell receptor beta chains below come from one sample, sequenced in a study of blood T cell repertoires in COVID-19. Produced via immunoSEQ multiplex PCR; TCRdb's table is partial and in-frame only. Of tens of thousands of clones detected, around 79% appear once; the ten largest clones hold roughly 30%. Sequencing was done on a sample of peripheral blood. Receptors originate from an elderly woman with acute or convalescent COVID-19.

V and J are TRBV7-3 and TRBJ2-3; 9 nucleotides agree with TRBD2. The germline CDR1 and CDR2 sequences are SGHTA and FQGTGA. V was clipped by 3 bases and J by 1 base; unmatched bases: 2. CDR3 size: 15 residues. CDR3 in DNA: TGTGCCAGCAGCTTTTCTAGCGGGGGCACAGATACGCAGTATTTT. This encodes CASSFSSGGTDTQYF.

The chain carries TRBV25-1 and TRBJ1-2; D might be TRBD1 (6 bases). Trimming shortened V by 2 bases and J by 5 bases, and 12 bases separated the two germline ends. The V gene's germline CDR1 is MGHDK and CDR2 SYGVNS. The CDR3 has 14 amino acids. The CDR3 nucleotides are TGTGCCAGCAGTGAAGGGGGCGGTTTGTATGGCTACACCTTC. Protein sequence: CASSEGGGLYGYTF.

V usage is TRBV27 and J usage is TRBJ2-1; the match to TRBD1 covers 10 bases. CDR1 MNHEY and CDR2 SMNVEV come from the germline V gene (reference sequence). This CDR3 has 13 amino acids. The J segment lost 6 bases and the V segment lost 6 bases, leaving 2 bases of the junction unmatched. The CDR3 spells CASRRTGGNEQFF. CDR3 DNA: TGTGCCAGCAGGCGGACAGGGGGCAATGAGCAGTTCTTC.

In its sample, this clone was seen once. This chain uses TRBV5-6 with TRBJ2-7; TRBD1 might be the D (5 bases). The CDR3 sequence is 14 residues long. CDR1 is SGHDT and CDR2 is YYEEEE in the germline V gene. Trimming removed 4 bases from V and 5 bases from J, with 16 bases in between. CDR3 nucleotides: TGTGCCAGCAGCACTCCGACAGCCAGGAACGAGCAGTACTTC. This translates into CASSTPTARNEQYF.

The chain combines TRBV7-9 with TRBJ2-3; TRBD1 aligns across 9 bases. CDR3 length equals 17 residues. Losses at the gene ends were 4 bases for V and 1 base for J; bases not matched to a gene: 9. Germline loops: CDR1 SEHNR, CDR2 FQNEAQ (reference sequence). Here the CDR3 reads CASSSTPTGGGTDTQYF. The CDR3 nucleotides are TGTGCCAGCAGCTCAACTCCCACAGGGGGCGGCACAGATACGCAGTATTTT.